This TCR beta chain was identified during a study of blood T cell repertoires in COVID-19. As for the study in general: Sample material is recorded as cDNA or gDNA derived from T cells, B-cell-depleted T cells, or PBMCs.

Profiling relied on immunoSEQ multiplex PCR, and the TCRdb table lists in-frame clones only, not all of them. The profile shows around 100,000 clones, roughly 92% of them singletons. This CDR3 is 18 amino acids long. The germline V gene encodes CDR1 KGHSH and CDR2 LQKENI. V lost 3 bases and J lost 1; bases outside the gene matches: 9. The sample taken for sequencing was peripheral blood. V usage is TRBV18 and J usage is TRBJ1-3, with 10 positions matching TRBD1. This receptor was obtained from a man aged 65 to 85 with acute or convalescent COVID-19. The CDR3 DNA follows: TGTGCCAGCTCACCCAATGTCCCGGGACAGGGGTCTGGAAACACCATATATTTT. Protein: CASSPNVPGQGSGNTIYF. The full variable domain, with the rest looked up from reference TRBV18 and TRBJ1-3, is NAGVMQNPRHLVRRRGQEARLRCSPMKGHSHVYWYRQLPEEGLKFMVYLQKENIIDESGMPKERFSAEFPKEGPSILRIQQVVRGDSAAYFCASSPNVPGQGSGNTIYFGEGSWLTVV.